This entry features one T cell receptor (beta chain) sequence. This sample was taken from a study of blood T cell repertoires in COVID-19. Sequencing was performed with immunoSEQ multiplex PCR; in TCRdb, only in-frame clones are kept and a portion is missing. The table has about 120,000 clones, 81% seen once. This CDR3 has 14 residues. Trimming removed 3 bases from V and 7 bases from J; junction bases left unmatched: 8. Germline CDR1 and CDR2: LGHNA and YNFKEQ. The sequence came from a man in his thirties or forties with COVID-19, enrolled during active disease. Source material: peripheral blood. This chain joins TRBV4-2 and TRBJ2-7; 8 positions match TRBD2. DNA for the CDR3: TGTGCCAGCAGCCACACCTTAGCGGGGTTTGAGCAGTACTTC. It yields the protein CASSHTLAGFEQYF.